A selection of T cell receptor beta chains follows, all from one sample in a study of blood T cell repertoires in COVID-19. Sequencing used immunoSEQ multiplex PCR; TCRdb keeps in-frame clones, though not all of them. The table includes about 220,000 clones, about four fifths detected once. The sequenced material came from peripheral blood. These receptors were taken from a woman aged 80 or older with acute or convalescent COVID-19. The CDR3 runs from the conserved cysteine through the conserved F or W.

cdr3_length	j_call	v_call	cdr3_aa
12	TRBJ1-2	TRBV6-2/TRBV6-3	CASSRTGDGYTF
16	TRBJ1-5	TRBV28	CASSLPSGYGNQPQHF
17	TRBJ2-1	TRBV7-8	CASRLGRGDLRGNEQFF
15	TRBJ1-5	TRBV6-5	CASSYSRYSNQPQHF
14	TRBJ2-7	TRBV18	CASSTSQGPYEQYF
16	TRBJ2-2	TRBV28	CASRWGQGVDTGELFF
14	TRBJ1-2	TRBV7-2	CASSLATADYGYTF
15	TRBJ2-7	TRBV18	CASSGSGGLNIGQYF
16	TRBJ2-3	TRBV2	CASTRDFSFSTDTQYF
14	TRBJ2-3	TRBV5-1	CASSLIRGTDTQYF
12	TRBJ2-1	TRBV28	CASSFERGRQFF
13	TRBJ2-1	TRBV10-2	CASKLAGNNEQFF
13	TRBJ1-2	TRBV24-1	CATSDTAGRGYTF
12	TRBJ1-1	TRBV12-3/TRBV12-4	CASSPLGGQKGF
15	TRBJ1-1	TRBV5-1	CASRVPGQGRTEAFF
18	TRBJ2-3	TRBV5-1	CASSLSASGGAWADTQYF
14	TRBJ2-7	TRBV19	CASSRGDRTYEQYF
15	TRBJ1-2	TRBV6-6	CASSPVPRGGGGYTF
16	TRBJ1-3	TRBV7-9	CASSPPGGLSGNTIYF
19	TRBJ1-2	TRBV30	CAWLLLRDSWNRANYGYTF
14	TRBJ1-5	TRBV20-1	CSASTGYSNQPQHF
13	TRBJ1-4	TRBV29-1	CSVGLQGNEKLFF
16	TRBJ1-3	TRBV29-1	CSVEAPDRGTRNTIYF
12	TRBJ2-7	TRBV18	CASSLDSLEQYF
14	TRBJ2-1	TRBV6-6	CASTGGTGYNEQFF
16	TRBJ1-1	TRBV11-3	CASSLGGTGGGTEAFF
13	TRBJ1-2	TRBV7-2	CASSFAGNYGYTF
13	TRBJ2-5	TRBV5-1	CASSGTRPETQYF
13	TRBJ1-2	TRBV24-1	CATRDDTNYGYTF
13	TRBJ1-6	TRBV10-3	CAISESVDSPLHF
16	TRBJ1-1	TRBV5-1	CASSFGVGAMNTEAFF
15	TRBJ2-1	TRBV19	CASSRRGDPYNEQFF
14	TRBJ2-7	TRBV10-3	CAISGVAGRYEQYF
15	TRBJ2-5	TRBV11-3	CASSRRGTGRETQYF
14	TRBJ1-2	TRBV9	CASSASSGGYGYTF
13	TRBJ1-2	TRBV14	CASSQERGGGYTF
16	TRBJ2-2	TRBV9	CASSVAESVRTGELFF
20	TRBJ1-6	TRBV7-7	CASSLVPVPGQGANNSPLHF
14	TRBJ1-1	TRBV7-9	CASSLGDRGTEAFF
13	TRBJ1-2	TRBV6-5	CASSYSGGKGYTF
12	TRBJ1-2	TRBV3-1/TRBV3-2	CASSPANYGYTF
15	TRBJ2-2	TRBV28	CASKGADFNTGELFF
16	TRBJ1-5	TRBV7-2	CASSSGTGNSNQPQHF
16	TRBJ1-2	TRBV19	CASSVSHSLINYGYTF
15	TRBJ2-5	TRBV15	CATSSALSAQETQYF
14	TRBJ1-5	TRBV19	CASQTGLGNQPQHF
14	TRBJ2-7	TRBV27	CASISGAGAYEQYF
14	TRBJ2-3	TRBV5-1	CASSPGLALDTQYF
15	TRBJ2-7	TRBV11-3	CASSPGNTRSYEQYF
13	TRBJ1-5	TRBV30	CAWSPNFNQPQHF
15	TRBJ1-1	TRBV19	CASRPAGTGYTEAFF
11	TRBJ2-3	TRBV2	CASSPLDTQYF
15	TRBJ2-6	TRBV6-2/TRBV6-3	CASSFSRGGANVLTF